This T cell receptor (beta chain) comes out of a study of cytomegalovirus exposure and HLA in healthy donors. Study findings and constraints: Information on immune exposure was restricted to one variable (CMV serostatus).

PCR primers comprised 60 Vbeta and 13 Jbeta primers. Here immunoSEQ multiplex PCR was the method, and the copy in TCRdb shows in-frame clones only, minus some. The sample contains 120,000 to 150,000 clones, roughly 80% of which appear only once. This CDR3 comprises 14 residues. In germline, CDR1 is SNHLY, CDR2 FYNNEI. The germline V and J ends were trimmed by 7 bases and 6 bases, with 18 bases remaining between them. Remarks on this clone: Its antigen is currently unknown.

The sequenced sample consisted of PBMCs. V is TRBV2 and J is TRBJ1-2; D is perhaps TRBD1 (6 bases). The sequence came from a female donor in good health and CMV-seronegative. CDR3 DNA: TGTGCCAGCACCCGAACAGGGATTCGGAATGGCTACACCTTC. This translates into CASTRTGIRNGYTF.